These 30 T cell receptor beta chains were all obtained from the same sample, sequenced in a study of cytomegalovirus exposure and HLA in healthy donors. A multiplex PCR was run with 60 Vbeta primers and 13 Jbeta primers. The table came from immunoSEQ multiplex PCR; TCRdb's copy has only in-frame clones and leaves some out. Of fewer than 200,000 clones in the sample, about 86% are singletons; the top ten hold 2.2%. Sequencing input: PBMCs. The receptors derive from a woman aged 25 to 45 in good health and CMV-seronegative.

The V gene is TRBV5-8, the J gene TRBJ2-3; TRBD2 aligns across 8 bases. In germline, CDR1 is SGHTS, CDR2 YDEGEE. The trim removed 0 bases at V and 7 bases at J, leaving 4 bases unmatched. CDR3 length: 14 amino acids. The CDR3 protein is CASSLGGRSNTQYF. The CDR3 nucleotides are TGTGCCAGCAGCTTGGGCGGGAGGTCCAATACGCAGTATTTT.

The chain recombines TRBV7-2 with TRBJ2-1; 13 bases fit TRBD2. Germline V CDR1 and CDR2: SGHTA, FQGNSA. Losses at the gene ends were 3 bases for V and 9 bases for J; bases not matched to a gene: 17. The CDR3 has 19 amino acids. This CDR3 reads CASSFDSPGLAGARLEQFF. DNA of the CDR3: TGTGCCAGCAGCTTCGACTCCCCCGGACTAGCGGGAGCTCGCCTTGAGCAGTTCTTC.

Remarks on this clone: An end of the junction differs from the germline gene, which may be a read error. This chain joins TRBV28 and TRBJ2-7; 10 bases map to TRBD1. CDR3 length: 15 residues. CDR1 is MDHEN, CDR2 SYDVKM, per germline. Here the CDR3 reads CAGSSRQGANHEQYF. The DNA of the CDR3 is TGTGCCGGCAGTTCGAGACAGGGGGCCAACCACGAGCAGTACTTC.

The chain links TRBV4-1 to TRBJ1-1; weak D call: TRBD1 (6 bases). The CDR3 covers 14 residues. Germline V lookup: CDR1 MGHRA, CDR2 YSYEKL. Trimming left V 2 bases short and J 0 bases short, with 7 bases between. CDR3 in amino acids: CASSQRQVNTEAFF. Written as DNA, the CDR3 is TGCGCCAGCAGCCAAAGACAGGTGAACACTGAAGCTTTCTTT.

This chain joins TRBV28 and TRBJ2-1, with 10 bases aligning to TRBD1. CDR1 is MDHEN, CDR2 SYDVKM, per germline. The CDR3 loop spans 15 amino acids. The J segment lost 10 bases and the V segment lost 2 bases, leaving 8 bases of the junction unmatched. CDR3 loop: CASSLRTGGFGEQFF. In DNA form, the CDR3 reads TGTGCCAGCAGTTTACGGACAGGGGGGTTCGGAGAGCAGTTCTTC.

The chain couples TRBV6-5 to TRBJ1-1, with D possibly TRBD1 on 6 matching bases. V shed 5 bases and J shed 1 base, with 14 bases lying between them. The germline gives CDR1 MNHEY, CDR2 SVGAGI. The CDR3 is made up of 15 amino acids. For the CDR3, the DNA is TGTGCCAGCAGTGTGCAATTGGGACAGAACACTGAAGCTTTCTTT. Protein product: CASSVQLGQNTEAFF.

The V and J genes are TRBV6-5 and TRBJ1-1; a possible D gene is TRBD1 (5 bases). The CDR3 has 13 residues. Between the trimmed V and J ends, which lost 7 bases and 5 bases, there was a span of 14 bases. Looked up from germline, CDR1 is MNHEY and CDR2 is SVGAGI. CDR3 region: CASTLGGFTEAFF. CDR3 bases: TGTGCCAGCACCCTGGGGGGATTTACTGAAGCTTTCTTT.

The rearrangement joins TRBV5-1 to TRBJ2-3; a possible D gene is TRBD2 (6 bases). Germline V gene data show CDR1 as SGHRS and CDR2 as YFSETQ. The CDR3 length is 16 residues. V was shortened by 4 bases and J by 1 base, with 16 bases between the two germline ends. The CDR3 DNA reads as TGCGCCAGCAGCCCCGGACTAAAGGGGCGCACAGATACGCAGTATTTT. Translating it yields CASSPGLKGRTDTQYF.

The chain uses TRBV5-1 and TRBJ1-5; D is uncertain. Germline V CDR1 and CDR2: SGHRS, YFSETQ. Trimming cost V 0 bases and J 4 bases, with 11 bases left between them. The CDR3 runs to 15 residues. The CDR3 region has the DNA TGCGCCAGCAGCTTGGATAACAGAATTAATCAGCCCCAGCATTTT. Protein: CASSLDNRINQPQHF.

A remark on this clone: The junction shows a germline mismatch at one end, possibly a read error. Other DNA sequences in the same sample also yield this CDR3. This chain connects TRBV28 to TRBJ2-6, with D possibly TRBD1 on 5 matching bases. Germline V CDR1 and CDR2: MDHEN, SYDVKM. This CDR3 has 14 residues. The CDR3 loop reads CASSLQSGANGLTF. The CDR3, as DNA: TGTGCCAGCAGTTTGCAGTCTGGGGCCAACGGCCTGACTTTC.

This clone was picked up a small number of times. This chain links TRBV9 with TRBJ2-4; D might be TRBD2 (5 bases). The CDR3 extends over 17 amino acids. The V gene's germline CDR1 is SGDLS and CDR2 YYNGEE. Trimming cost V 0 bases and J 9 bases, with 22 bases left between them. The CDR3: CASSVAEDQRIGGIQYF. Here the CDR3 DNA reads TGTGCCAGCAGCGTAGCGGAGGACCAGAGGATTGGTGGCATTCAGTACTTC.

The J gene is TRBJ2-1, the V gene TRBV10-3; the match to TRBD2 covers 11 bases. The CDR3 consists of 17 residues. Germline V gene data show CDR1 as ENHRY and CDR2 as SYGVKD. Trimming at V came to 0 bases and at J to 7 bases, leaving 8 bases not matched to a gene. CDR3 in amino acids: CAISESESSGRFNEQFF. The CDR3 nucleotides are TGTGCCATCAGTGAGTCGGAATCTAGCGGGAGGTTTAATGAGCAGTTCTTC.

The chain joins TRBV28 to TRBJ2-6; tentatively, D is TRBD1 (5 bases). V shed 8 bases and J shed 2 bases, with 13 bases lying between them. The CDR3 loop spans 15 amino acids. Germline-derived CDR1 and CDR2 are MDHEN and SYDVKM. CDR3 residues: CASGNRGTGANVLTF. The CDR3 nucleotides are TGTGCCAGCGGAAATAGGGGTACTGGGGCCAACGTCCTGACTTTC.

CDR3 nucleotide sequence: TGCAGCGTAGAATCATACAGGGGGGGCACTGAAGCTTTCTTT. Encoded protein: CSVESYRGGTEAFF. The chain is built from TRBV29-1 and TRBJ1-1; 8 bases map to TRBD1. The germline gives CDR1 SQVTM, CDR2 ANQGSEA. With 6 bases clipped from V and 4 bases from J, the junction kept 10 bases outside the gene matches. This CDR3 spans 14 amino acids.

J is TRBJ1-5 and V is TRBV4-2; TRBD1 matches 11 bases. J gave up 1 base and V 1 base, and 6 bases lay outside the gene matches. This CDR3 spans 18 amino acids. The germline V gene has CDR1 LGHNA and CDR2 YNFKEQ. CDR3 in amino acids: CASSQGTGGNLSNQPQHF. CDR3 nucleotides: TGTGCCAGCAGCCAAGGGACAGGGGGCAATCTGAGCAATCAGCCCCAGCATTTT.

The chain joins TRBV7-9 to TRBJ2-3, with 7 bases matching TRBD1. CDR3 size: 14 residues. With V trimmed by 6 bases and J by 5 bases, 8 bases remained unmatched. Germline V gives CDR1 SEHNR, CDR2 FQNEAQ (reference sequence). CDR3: CASRPTGIEDTQYF. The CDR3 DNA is TGTGCCAGCAGACCGACAGGGATAGAAGATACGCAGTATTTT.

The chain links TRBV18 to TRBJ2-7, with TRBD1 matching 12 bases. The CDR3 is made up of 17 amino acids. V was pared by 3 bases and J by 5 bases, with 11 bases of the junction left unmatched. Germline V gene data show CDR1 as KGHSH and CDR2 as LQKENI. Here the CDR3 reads CASSPPSPGQGANEQYF. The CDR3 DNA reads TGTGCCAGCTCACCCCCTTCACCGGGACAGGGGGCCAACGAGCAGTACTTC.

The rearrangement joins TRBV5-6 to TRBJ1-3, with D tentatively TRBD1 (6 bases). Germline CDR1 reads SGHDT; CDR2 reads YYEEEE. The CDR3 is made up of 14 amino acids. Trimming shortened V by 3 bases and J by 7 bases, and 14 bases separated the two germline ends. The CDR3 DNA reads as TGTGCCAGCAGCTCTCCGGGACACTTGAACACCATATATTTT. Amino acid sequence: CASSSPGHLNTIYF. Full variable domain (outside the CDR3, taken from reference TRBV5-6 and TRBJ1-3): DAGVTQSPTHLIKTRGQQVTLRCSPKSGHDTVSWYQQALGQGPQFIFQYYEEEERQRGNFPDRFSGHQFPNYSSELNVNALLLGDSALYLCASSSPGHLNTIYFGEGSWLTVV.

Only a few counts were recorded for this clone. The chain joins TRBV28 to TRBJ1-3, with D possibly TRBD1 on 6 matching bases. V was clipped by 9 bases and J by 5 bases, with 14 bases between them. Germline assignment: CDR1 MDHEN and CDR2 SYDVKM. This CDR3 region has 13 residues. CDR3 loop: CASITGNRNTIYF. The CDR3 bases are TGTGCCAGTATAACAGGGAACCGAAACACCATATATTTT.

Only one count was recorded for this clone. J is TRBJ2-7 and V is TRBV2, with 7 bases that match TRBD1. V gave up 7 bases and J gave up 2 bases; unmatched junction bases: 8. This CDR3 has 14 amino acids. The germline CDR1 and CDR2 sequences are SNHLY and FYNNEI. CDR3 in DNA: TGTGCCAGCAATCGAGGACAGGCGGCCTACGAGCAGTACTTC. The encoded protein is CASNRGQAAYEQYF. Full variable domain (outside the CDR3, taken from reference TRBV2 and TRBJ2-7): EPEVTQTPSHQVTQMGQEVILRCVPISNHLYFYWYRQILGQKVEFLVSFYNNEISEKSEIFDDQFSVERPDGSNFTLKIRSTKLEDSAMYFCASNRGQAAYEQYFGPGTRLTVT.

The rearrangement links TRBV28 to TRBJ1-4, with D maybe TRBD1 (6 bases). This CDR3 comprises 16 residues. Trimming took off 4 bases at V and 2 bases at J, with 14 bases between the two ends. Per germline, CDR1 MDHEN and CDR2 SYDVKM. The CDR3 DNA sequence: TGTGCCAGCAGTTCCTCCGACAGGCTTACTAATGAAAAACTGTTTTTT. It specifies CASSSSDRLTNEKLFF.

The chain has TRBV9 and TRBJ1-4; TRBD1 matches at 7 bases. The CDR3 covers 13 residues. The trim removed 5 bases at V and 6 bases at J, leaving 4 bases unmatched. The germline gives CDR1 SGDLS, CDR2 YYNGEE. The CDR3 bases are TGTGCCAGCAGAGGAACAGGGGATGAAAAACTGTTTTTT. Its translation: CASRGTGDEKLFF.

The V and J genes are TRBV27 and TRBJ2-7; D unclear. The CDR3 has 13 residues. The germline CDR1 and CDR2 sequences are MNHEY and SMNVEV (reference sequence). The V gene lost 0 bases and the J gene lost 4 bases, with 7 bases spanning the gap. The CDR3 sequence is CASSLSPRYEQYF. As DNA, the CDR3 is TGTGCCAGCAGTTTATCTCCGCGGTACGAGCAGTACTTC.

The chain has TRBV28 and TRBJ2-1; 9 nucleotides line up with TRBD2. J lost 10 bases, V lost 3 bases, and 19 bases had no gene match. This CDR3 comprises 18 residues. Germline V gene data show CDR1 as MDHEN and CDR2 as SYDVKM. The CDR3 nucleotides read TGTGCCAGCAGTTTCAGGACTAGCGAACGATTCCTGAAGCGGGAGCAGTTCTTC. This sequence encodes CASSFRTSERFLKREQFF.

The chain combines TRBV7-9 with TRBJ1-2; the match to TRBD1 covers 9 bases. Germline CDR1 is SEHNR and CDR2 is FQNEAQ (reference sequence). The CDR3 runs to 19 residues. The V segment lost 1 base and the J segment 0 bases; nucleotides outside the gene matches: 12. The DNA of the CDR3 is TGTGCCAGCAGCTTAGGGTCAGGGACAGGGAAAGGAGCTAACTATGGCTACACCTTC. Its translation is CASSLGSGTGKGANYGYTF.

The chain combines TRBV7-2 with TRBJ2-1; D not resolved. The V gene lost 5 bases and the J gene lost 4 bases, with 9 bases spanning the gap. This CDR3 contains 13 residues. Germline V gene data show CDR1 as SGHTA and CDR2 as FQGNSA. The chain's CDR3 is CASSTPGYNEQFF. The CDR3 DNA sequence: TGTGCCAGCAGCACCCCCGGGTACAATGAGCAGTTCTTC.

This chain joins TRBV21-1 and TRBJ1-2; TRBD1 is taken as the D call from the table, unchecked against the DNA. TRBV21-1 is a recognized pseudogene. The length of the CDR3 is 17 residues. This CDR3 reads CASSNRSFTGGTDGYTF. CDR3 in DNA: TGTGCCAGCAGCAATAGGTCTTTTACAGGGGGGACCGATGGCTACACCTTC.

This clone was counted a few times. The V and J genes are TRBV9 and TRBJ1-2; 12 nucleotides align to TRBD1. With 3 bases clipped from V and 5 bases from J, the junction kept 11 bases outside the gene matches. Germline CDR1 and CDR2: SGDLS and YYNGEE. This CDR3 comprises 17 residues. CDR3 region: CASSGPGQGAQEYGYTF. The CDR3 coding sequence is TGTGCCAGCAGCGGTCCGGGACAGGGGGCGCAGGAGTATGGCTACACCTTC.

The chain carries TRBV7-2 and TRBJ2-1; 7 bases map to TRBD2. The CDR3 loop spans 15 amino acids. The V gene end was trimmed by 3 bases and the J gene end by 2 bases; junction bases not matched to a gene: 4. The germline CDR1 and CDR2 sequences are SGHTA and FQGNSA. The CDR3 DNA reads TGTGCCAGCAGCTTGACCGGGACTACCTACAATGAGCAGTTCTTC. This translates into CASSLTGTTYNEQFF.

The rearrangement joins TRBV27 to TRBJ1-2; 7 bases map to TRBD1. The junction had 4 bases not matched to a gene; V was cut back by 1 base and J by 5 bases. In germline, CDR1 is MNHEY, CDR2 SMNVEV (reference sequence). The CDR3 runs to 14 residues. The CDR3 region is CASSLYPTGYGYTF. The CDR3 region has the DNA TGTGCCAGCAGTTTATACCCGACAGGGTATGGCTACACCTTC.